The 10 T cell receptor beta chains below were found in one sample sequenced in a study of response to subunit inactivated influenza vaccine. TCRdb reanalysed the RT-PCR reads using MiXCR and keeps one entry per CDR3 protein. The sample includes 500,000 or so distinct CDR3 sequences, roughly 9.7% of them seen just once. The source material was PBMCs from blood, sampled 35 to 45 days after vaccination. These receptors were obtained from a man in his forties or fifties who received an inactivated influenza vaccine.

This clonotype was detected a few times. The CDR3 spells CATSRGDEQFF. CDR3 nucleotide sequence: TGTGCCACCAGCAGAGGGGATGAGCAGTTCTTC. The chain combines TRBV15 with TRBJ2-1; no reliable D call. This CDR3 has 11 residues. Germline CDR1 reads LNHNV; CDR2 reads YYDKDF (reference sequence). V gave up 1 base and J gave up 8 bases, with 3 bases separating them.

This clonotype turned up a few times. This chain connects TRBV20-1 to TRBJ2-5; maybe TRBD1 (6 bases). This CDR3 spans 13 amino acids. Germline loops: CDR1 DFQATT, CDR2 SNEGSKA (reference sequence). Trimming left V 4 bases short and J 5 bases short, with 14 bases between. The DNA for the CDR3 is TGCAGTGCTACGCCCCAGGGGTGGGAGACCCAGTACTTC. This encodes CSATPQGWETQYF.

This clonotype was detected a few times. The chain couples TRBV7-8 to TRBJ2-1, with TRBD2 matching over 9 bases. The V and J ends lost 5 bases and 8 bases, in that order; junction bases with no gene match: 10. Germline lookup yields CDR1 SGHVS and CDR2 FQNEAQ. This CDR3 comprises 15 residues. The CDR3 is CASSPLAGRPDEQFF. Written as DNA, the CDR3 is TGTGCCAGCAGCCCCCTAGCGGGGAGGCCCGATGAGCAGTTCTTC.

The CDR3 bases are TGTGCCAGCAGCTTAAGGGGGGACCGTAGGTTCTTC. This translates into CASSLRGDRRFF. The chain joins TRBV7-9 to TRBJ2-1; either TRBD1 or TRBD2 may supply D (6 bases each). V was pared by 2 bases and J by 15 bases, with 14 bases between. This CDR3 is built from 12 residues. CDR1 and CDR2 (germline): SEHNR, FQNEAQ (reference sequence). The full variable domain, completed using reference TRBV7-9 and TRBJ2-1, is DTGVSQNPRHKITKRGQNVTFRCDPISEHNRLYWYRQTLGQGPEFLTYFQNEAQLEKSRLLSDRFSAERPKGSFSTLEIQRTEQGDSAMYLCASSLRGDRRFFGPGTRLTVL.

This clonotype occurred a few times. The chain recombines TRBV6-1 with TRBJ1-5; 9 positions agree with TRBD1. Germline-derived CDR1 and CDR2 are MNHNS and SASEGT. The CDR3 consists of 15 residues. V was pared by 6 bases and J by 0 bases, with 3 bases of the junction left unmatched. The CDR3 here is CASRVQGASNQPQHF. Here the CDR3 DNA reads TGTGCCAGCAGAGTACAGGGGGCTAGCAATCAGCCCCAGCATTTT.

V gene TRBV4-2 combines with J gene TRBJ1-6; the D is unclear. The germline CDR1 and CDR2 sequences are LGHNA and YNFKEQ. Between the trimmed V and J ends, which lost 0 bases and 5 bases, there was a span of 14 bases. The CDR3 totals 17 residues. In DNA, the CDR3 is TGTGCCAGCAGCCAAGAAGGATGGCGTGGAGATAATTCACCCCTCCACTTT. This sequence encodes CASSQEGWRGDNSPLHF.

In its sample, this clonotype was seen a few times. V usage is TRBV20-1 and J usage is TRBJ2-3, with TRBD2 matching over 9 bases. Germline CDR1 is DFQATT and CDR2 is SNEGSKA (reference sequence). CDR3 length: 16 amino acids. The V gene end was trimmed by 0 bases and the J gene end by 3 bases; junction bases not matched to a gene: 7. The CDR3 coding sequence is TGCAGTGCTAGAGATAGTAGAGCGGGAGGAACAGATACGCAGTATTTT. Amino acid sequence: CSARDSRAGGTDTQYF.

The chain joins TRBV6-1 to TRBJ2-3; D is undetermined. V was pared by 5 bases and J by 4 bases, with 13 bases between. The CDR3 runs to 14 residues. From germline, CDR1 is MNHNS and CDR2 SASEGT. The DNA of the CDR3 is TGTGCCAGCAGTCCTAGGCCGAATTCAGATACGCAGTATTTT. Amino acid sequence: CASSPRPNSDTQYF.

There are a few counts of this clonotype. Written as DNA, the CDR3 is TGTGCCAGCAGCTTGGGGGGCTGGGTCACCGGGGAGCTGTTTTTT. It specifies CASSLGGWVTGELFF. The chain links TRBV7-9 to TRBJ2-2; the D gene could be TRBD1 or TRBD2 (6 bases each). CDR3 length: 15 residues. V lost 3 bases, J lost 4 bases, and 12 bases lay in between. Germline assignment: CDR1 SEHNR and CDR2 FQNEAQ (reference sequence).

This clonotype was seen at least ten times. The V and J genes are TRBV20-1 and TRBJ2-1; 14 bases are shared with TRBD2. V trimming: 3 bases; J trimming: 8 bases; junction bases outside the gene matches: 3. Germline CDR1 is DFQATT and CDR2 is SNEGSKA (reference sequence). This CDR3 spans 14 amino acids. This CDR3 is CSASGLAGGDEQFF. The CDR3 DNA sequence: TGCAGTGCTAGCGGACTAGCGGGAGGAGATGAGCAGTTCTTC.